This T cell receptor beta chain was identified in a study of shared T cell receptors in the human thymus. J gave up 7 bases and V 4 bases, and 15 bases lay outside the gene matches. Germline V gives CDR1 MNHEY, CDR2 SMNVEV (reference sequence). The CDR3 consists of 17 residues. TCRdb keeps only in-frame clones here, not all; method: immunoSEQ multiplex PCR. Of approximately 490,000 clones listed, about 84% were seen once; the top ten hold about 0.012%. In addition, the sample was reused for a study of human thymus T cells. Per that study: Thymic and blood repertoires appeared to show biased V and J gene usage. Thymic repertoires from unrelated individuals overlapped highly, related research reported.

This rearrangement joins TRBV27 to TRBJ2-5; 10 nucleotides line up with TRBD1. Sequenced input: thymocytes. This TCR was sampled from a boy younger than two with a congenital heart defect. CDR3 sequence (DNA): TGTGCCAGCAGTTCCCCCGCGACAGGGGGCAGGGGTAGGACCCAGTACTTC. Protein product: CASSSPATGGRGRTQYF.